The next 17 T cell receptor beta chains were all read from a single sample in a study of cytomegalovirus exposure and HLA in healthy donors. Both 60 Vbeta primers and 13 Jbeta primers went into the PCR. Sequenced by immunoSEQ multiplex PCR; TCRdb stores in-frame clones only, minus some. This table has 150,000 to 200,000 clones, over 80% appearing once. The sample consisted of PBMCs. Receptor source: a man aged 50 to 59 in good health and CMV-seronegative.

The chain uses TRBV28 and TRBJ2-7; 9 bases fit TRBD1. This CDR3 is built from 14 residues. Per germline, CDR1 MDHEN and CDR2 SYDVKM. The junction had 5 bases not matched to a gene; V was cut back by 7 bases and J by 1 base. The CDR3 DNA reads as TGTGCCAGCACTACAGGGGGCTTGTCCTACGAGCAGTACTTC. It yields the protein CASTTGGLSYEQYF.

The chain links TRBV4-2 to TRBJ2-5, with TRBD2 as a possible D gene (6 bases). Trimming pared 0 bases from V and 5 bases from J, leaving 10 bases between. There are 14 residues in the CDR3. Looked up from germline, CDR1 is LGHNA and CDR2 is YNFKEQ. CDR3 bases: TGTGCCAGCAGCCAAGAGATTGGAGGGGAGACCCAGTACTTC. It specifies CASSQEIGGETQYF.

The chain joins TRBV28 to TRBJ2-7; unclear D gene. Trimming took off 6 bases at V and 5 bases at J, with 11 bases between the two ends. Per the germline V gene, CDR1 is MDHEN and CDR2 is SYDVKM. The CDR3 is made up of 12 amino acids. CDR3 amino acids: CASSPKMDEQYF. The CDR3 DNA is TGTGCCAGCAGCCCTAAGATGGACGAGCAGTACTTC.

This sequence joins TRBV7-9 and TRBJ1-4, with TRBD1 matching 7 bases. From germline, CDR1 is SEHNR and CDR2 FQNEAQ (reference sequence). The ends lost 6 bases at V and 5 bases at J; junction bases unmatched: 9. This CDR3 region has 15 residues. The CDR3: CASRTIQGRNEKLFF. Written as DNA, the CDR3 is TGTGCCAGCAGAACCATACAGGGGCGGAATGAAAAACTGTTTTTT.

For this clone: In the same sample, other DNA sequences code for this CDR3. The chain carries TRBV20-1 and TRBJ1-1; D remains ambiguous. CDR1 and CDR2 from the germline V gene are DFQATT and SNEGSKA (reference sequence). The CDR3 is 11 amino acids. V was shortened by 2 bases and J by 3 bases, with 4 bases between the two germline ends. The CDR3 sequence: CSARSDTEAFF. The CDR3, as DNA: TGCAGTGCTAGATCCGACACTGAAGCTTTCTTT.

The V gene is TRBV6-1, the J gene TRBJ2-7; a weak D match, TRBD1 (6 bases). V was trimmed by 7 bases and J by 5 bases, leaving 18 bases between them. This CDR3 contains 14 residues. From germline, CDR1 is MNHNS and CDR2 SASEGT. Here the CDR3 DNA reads TGTGCCAGCACTAGAGGGTCAGGGGCCGACGAGCAGTACTTC. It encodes CASTRGSGADEQYF.

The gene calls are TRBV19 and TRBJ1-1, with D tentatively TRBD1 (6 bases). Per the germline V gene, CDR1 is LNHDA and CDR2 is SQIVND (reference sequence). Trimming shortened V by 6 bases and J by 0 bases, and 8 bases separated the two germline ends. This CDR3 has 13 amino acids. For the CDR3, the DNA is TGTGCCAGTAGCGGACAGTTGAACACTGAAGCTTTCTTT. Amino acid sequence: CASSGQLNTEAFF.

CDR3 loop: CASSPVSAEETQYF. The DNA of the CDR3 is TGTGCCAGCAGCCCGGTTTCGGCGGAAGAGACCCAGTACTTC. This sequence joins TRBV11-3 and TRBJ2-5; D is undetermined. There are 14 residues in the CDR3. Germline V lookup: CDR1 SGHNT, CDR2 YENEEA. Trimming removed 5 bases from V and 3 bases from J, with 13 bases in between.

Here the CDR3 reads CASSTQDREGGYTF. The CDR3 DNA is TGTGCCAGCAGTACCCAGGACAGGGAGGGTGGCTACACCTTC. The chain uses TRBV6-5 and TRBJ1-2, with TRBD1 matching over 8 bases. CDR1 MNHEY and CDR2 SVGAGI come from the germline V gene. V lost 5 bases to trimming and J lost 7 bases; unmatched junction nucleotides: 9. The CDR3 runs 14 residues.

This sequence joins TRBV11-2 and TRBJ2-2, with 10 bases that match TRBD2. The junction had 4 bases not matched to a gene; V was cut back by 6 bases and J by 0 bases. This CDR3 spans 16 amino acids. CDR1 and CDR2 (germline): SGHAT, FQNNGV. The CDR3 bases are TGTGCCAGCAGACCAACTAGCGGGGCGAACACCGGGGAGCTGTTTTTT. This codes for CASRPTSGANTGELFF. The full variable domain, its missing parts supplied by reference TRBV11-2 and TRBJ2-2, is EAGVAQSPRYKIIEKRQSVAFWCNPISGHATLYWYQQILGQGPKLLIQFQNNGVVDDSQLPKDRFSAERLKGVDSTLKIQPAKLEDSAVYLCASRPTSGANTGELFFGEGSRLTVL.

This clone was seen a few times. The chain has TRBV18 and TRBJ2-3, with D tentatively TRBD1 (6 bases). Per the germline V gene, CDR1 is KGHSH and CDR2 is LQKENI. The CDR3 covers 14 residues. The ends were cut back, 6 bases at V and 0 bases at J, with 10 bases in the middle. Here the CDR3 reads CASSRQESTDTQYF. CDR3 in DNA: TGTGCCAGCTCTCGACAGGAGAGCACAGATACGCAGTATTTT.

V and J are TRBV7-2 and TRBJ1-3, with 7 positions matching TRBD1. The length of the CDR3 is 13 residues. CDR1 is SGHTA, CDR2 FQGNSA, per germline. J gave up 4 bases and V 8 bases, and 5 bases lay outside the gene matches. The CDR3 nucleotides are TGTGCCAGCCAAAGGGGGCGAGGAAACACCATATATTTT. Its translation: CASQRGRGNTIYF.

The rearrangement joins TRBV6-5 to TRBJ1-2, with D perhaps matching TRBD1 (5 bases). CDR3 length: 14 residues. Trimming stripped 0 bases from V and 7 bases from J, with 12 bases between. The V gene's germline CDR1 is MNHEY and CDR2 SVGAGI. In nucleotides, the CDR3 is TGTGCCAGCAGTTACTCCCCCGGGGGTGGTGGCTACACCTTC. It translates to CASSYSPGGGGYTF.

This chain's CDR3 is CASSPMAGQETQYF. As DNA, the CDR3 is TGCGCCAGCAGTCCCATGGCGGGTCAAGAGACCCAGTACTTC. This chain uses TRBV5-1 with TRBJ2-5; possible D gene TRBD2, 5 bases. Germline CDR1 reads SGHRS; CDR2 reads YFSETQ. The CDR3 sequence is 14 residues long. Trimming removed 5 bases from V and 2 bases from J, with 13 bases in between.

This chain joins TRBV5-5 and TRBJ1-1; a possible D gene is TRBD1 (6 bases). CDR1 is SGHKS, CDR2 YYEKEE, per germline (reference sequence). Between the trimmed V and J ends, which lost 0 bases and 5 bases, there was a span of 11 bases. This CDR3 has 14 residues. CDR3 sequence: CASSLGRGRTEAFF. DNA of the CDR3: TGTGCCAGCAGCTTGGGGCGGGGGCGGACTGAAGCTTTCTTT.

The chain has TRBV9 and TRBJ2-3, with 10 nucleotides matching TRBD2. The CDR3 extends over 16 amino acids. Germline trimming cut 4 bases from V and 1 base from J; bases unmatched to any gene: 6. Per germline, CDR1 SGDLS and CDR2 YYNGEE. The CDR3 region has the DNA TGTGCCAGCAGCCCAGCAAGCGGGAGGGGCACAGATACGCAGTATTTT. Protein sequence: CASSPASGRGTDTQYF.

CDR3 nucleotide sequence: TGTGCCAGCAGCCGCGCGGAGGGGTCGAAGACCCAGTACTTC. Its protein product is CASSRAEGSKTQYF. The chain couples TRBV5-5 to TRBJ2-5, with D perhaps TRBD2 (6 bases). This CDR3 spans 14 amino acids. Germline CDR1 is SGHKS and CDR2 is YYEKEE (reference sequence). Deletions cut 4 bases from V and 6 bases from J, with 16 bases between.